This T cell receptor (beta chain) comes out of a study of shared clonotypes between healthy human individuals. Sorted-subset replicate PCRs used 150 to 200 ng DNA, approximately 30,000 T cell genomes. Here immunoSEQ multiplex PCR was the method, and the copy in TCRdb shows in-frame clones only, minus some. Of 150,000 to 200,000 clones detected, 66% appear once; the ten largest clones hold around 9.3%. Trimming took off 5 bases at V and 6 bases at J, with 17 bases between the two ends. Germline V gene sequence: CDR1 MDHEN, CDR2 SYDVKM. This CDR3 is built from 14 residues. On this clone: Its specificity is not known.

Notes on the study in general: The generation probabilities recorded for non-shared clonotypes fell below those of clonotypes shared by all four donors.

CD4+ cells yielded CD45RA+ naive and CD45RA-negative memory subsets. The sequence was collected from a man aged 25 to 45 in good health. The chain carries TRBV28 and TRBJ2-7, with D possibly matching TRBD1 (6 bases). The sample taken for sequencing was memory CD4+ T cells sorted from blood. Documented subset: CD45RA-negative fraction. In DNA form, the CDR3 reads TGTGCCAGCAGTCTACAGGGATCCGTTTCCGAGCAGTACTTC. Its protein is CASSLQGSVSEQYF.